Below, one TCR beta chain is given with its context. This specimen comes from a study of T cell changes during pregnancy in multiple sclerosis. Germline assignment: CDR1 SGHKS and CDR2 YYEKEE (reference sequence). Germline trimming cut 4 bases from V and 2 bases from J; bases unmatched to any gene: 9. There are 15 residues in the CDR3. Repertoires were generated with immunoSEQ multiplex PCR, while TCRdb's copy carries only in-frame clones and drops some. The sample includes about 64,000 clones, about 90% seen only once; the top ten take roughly 2.2%. The rearrangement links TRBV5-5 to TRBJ2-7, with TRBD2 identical over 7 bases. The sequence came from a female donor in good health, enrolled as a control in a pregnancy study. The sample consisted of peripheral blood, taken in the second trimester of pregnancy. The CDR3 reads CASSPGRLAAYEQYF. For the CDR3, the DNA is TGTGCCAGCAGCCCCGGGAGGCTAGCGGCCTACGAGCAGTACTTC.